This T cell receptor (beta chain) was documented in a study of cytomegalovirus exposure and HLA in healthy donors (dated by TCRdb to about 2017). Background for the entire study: In an earlier analysis of fewer than 750 of the donors, around 300 Gb of sequence data and 117 million unique TCR beta sequences from 150 million to 200 million T cells were reported. The study was designed to test whether signatures of past pathogen exposure could be identified by cataloging public T cell receptors. Genome-wide SNP genotypes for about three fifths of the roughly 670 donors were used in a later genetic analysis, which treated that subset as a discovery cohort. HLA typing covered class I and class II loci at four-digit resolution. Besides the first cohort of under 700 subjects, a separate validation cohort made up of 120 different subjects was used. An early release covering 550 to 700 HLA-typed donors comprised about 320 gigabases of sequencing data and tens of millions of unique TCR sequences. Donor age, sex, ethnicity and CMV serostatus were compiled together with the repertoire data. To predict cytomegalovirus infection status, the study brought together high-throughput TCR immunosequencing, statistical association of individual TCRs with disease status, and machine learning. In a later analysis, previously published TCR beta repertoires from fewer than 750 donors were re-analyzed and high-resolution HLA genotyping was added so that TCR occurrence patterns could be studied. Of the roughly 400 genotyped donors, roughly 80% fell in the genetic ancestry cluster associated with self-reported Caucasian donors. Rather than drawing on any new phenotypic data, the later analysis identified candidate immune exposures from TCR beta sequences and the way those sequences occurred across donors. To decide whether each TCR beta V gene segment behaved as functional or pseudogenic, an earlier analysis of some 540 of the donors relied on high-throughput TCR beta sequencing. All discovery cohort repertoires had been generated on a single sequencing platform. The T cell repertoires of 700 or so subjects were profiled by immunosequencing and related to cytomegalovirus serostatus. Across 398 genotyped donors of the cohort, an average of roughly 250,000 unique TCR beta nucleotide sequences per donor were sequenced, and roughly 20% of those sequences were non-productive. Roughly 5 DR-DQ haplotypes were treated as single units for association and clustering because of strong linkage in the cohort. Typing coverage differed by locus: A, B, C, DRB1 and DQB1 were typed in about 620-630 donors, DQA1 in 500 to 550, DPA1 in some 570, and DPB1 in 400 to 490.

In the germline V gene (reference sequence), CDR1 corresponds to MNHNY and CDR2 to SVGAGI. The CDR3 measures 14 amino acids from cysteine to phenylalanine. Only CDR3 DNA remains: 42 bases, in frame from the first base. At the junction V is shortened by 7 bases and J by 9 bases, with 19 bases in between. As for this clone: Its antigen target is currently unknown. No clone much larger than this one lies a single base away; base qualities are absent.

The full study reports these points: Some IMGT-functional V segments, including TRBV6-2 and TRBV6-3, could not be told apart with the 87-base-pair reads, so those segments were excluded. Assigning TCR associations to individual alleles was difficult when HLA alleles, especially DR and DQ, strongly co-occurred. The sequencing pipeline was judged likely to have produced a cluster of highly shared sequence variants as a technical artifact. In a later genetic analysis, a missense DCLRE1C variant was associated with V-gene and J-gene trimming of TCR beta chains, and the association was replicated in an independent cohort. Sequencing depth was assumed to be roughly uniform across donors in the presence/absence analyses, though that assumption may not hold. According to the authors, the approach could potentially be generalized to other disease states and immunological phenotypes. A later analysis found that HLA-associated TCR beta chains were more clonally expanded and had lower generation probabilities than equally common non-associated chains. Several of the top co-occurrence clusters appeared to be linked to parvovirus B19, influenza, CMV and Epstein-Barr virus, according to a later analysis. At a false discovery rate of 0.05, a later analysis linked 15,000 to 20,000 TCR beta sequences to specific HLA alleles. A later analysis found that TCR association rates varied across HLA loci, with DRB1 alleles showing the most associated TCRs and HLA-C alleles the fewest. In both the original and validation cohorts, the classifier was reported to diagnose cytomegalovirus status with high specificity and sensitivity. According to a later analysis, most CMV-associated TCR beta chains appeared to be HLA-restricted, and the HLA associations seemed to be driven largely by CMV exposure. A total of 150 to 200 TCR beta chains were listed by the study as associated with cytomegalovirus. In an earlier analysis of approximately 590 of the donors, most TCR beta V segments appeared in productive rearrangements about 87% or about 30% of the time, broadly matching IMGT annotations. Three of the identified cytomegalovirus-associated TCR beta chains were confirmed in vitro to be specific for cytomegalovirus antigens. Linkage disequilibrium might explain the correlated functional status among segregating V segments, but an unknown experimental factor could not be ruled out. For the cohort, immune exposure information was limited to CMV serostatus. The cohort was sequenced for TCR beta chains only, and without alpha or paired-chain data the features that could be detected were limited. Because counts were too low, roughly 16 rarely observed V segments, including chromosome 9 orphons, were left out of the earlier analysis of roughly 600 of the donors. A further reported finding was that TCR beta sequences accurately predicted the HLA-A and HLA-B alleles for most subjects in the first cohort. According to a later genetic analysis, donors in an Asian-associated ancestry cluster had fewer N-insertions in productive TCRs than the approximately 710-donor mean. Most TCR sequences were seen in very few donors, while some public TCRs were found in many individuals. Because HLA typing was missing for some donors at each locus, association tests included only the typed subset.

Libraries came from the immunoSEQ multiplex PCR assay. For the multiplex PCR, a mixture combining 60 forward primers for TCR Vbeta segments and 13 reverse primers for TCR Jbeta segments was used. The CDR3 region of rearranged TCR beta genes was amplified from genomic DNA with a multiplex PCR assay. On the Illumina HiSeq System, the amplified TCR beta libraries were sequenced as 87-base-pair reads. The study's processing was this. A later analysis tallied tens of millions of unique TCR beta chains across the 660 or so repertoires, and about 10 million of those chains were shared by two or more donors. Raw reads were error-corrected and collapsed into unique sequences by a nearest-neighbor algorithm in which closely related sequences were merged to remove PCR and sequencing errors. Alignment of CDR3 sequences to IMGT reference sequences was used to assign V, D and J gene segments. For a sequence to be retained, a match of at least six nucleotides was required to both a V gene segment and a J gene segment. Rearrangements were called productive when the CDR3 lacked stop codons and stayed in frame with V and J; all others were non-productive. Following IMGT convention, CDR3 was defined as the stretch from the second conserved V-encoded cysteine to the conserved J-encoded phenylalanine. The earlier analysis of about 570 of the donors excluded any sequence lacking an unambiguous match to a single V gene segment. An earlier analysis of about 590 of the donors classified V segments as functional when productive rearrangements were above 56.7% and as segregating when the standard deviation between donors was above 5%. A statistical classification framework was built for diagnosing cytomegalovirus status from the catalog of TCR beta chain sequences. A later analysis assigned V and J genes by comparing TCR nucleotide sequences with IMGT/GENE-DB human TR gene sequences. The TCRdist pipeline was used in a later analysis to assign CDR3 sequences and most-parsimonious VDJ recombination scenarios. In a later analysis, each TCR beta chain was defined by its CDR3 amino acid sequence together with its V-gene family, and reads without a unique V-gene family were excluded. To address suspected cross-contamination and a sequencing artifact, a later analysis removed 592 highly shared, low-generation-probability nucleotide sequences. In a later analysis, a clonal expansion index for each public chain was calculated from normalized within-repertoire ranks of inferred template counts. In a later analysis, generation probabilities were computed with a VDJ recombination model fitted to out-of-frame rearrangements, and the resulting probabilities were checked against IGoR. In a later analysis, TCR-TCR, TCR-HLA and TCR-CMV co-occurrence was scored with hypergeometric tests, and a repertoire-size bias correction was applied to TCR pairs. A later analysis estimated false discovery rates by permuting HLA or CMV assignments 20 times. A later analysis grouped co-occurring TCRs with DBSCAN, adding TCRdist sequence similarity when clustering within HLA-allele-positive subsets. Repertoires with fewer than 30,000 or more than 120,000 public chains were left out of co-occurrence clustering, as were four to six repertoires with anomalous nucleotide sharing. TCRdb holds this immuneACCESS table with in-frame rearrangements only. Some clones are missing; in checked studies, unresolved V genes explain under half, and the rest has no known cause. Clone size and the V and J calls come from that table; the DNA yielded D and trimming. The table for this sample lists about 250,000 clones; 80% of them were counted only once. Around 0.33% of the sample comes from the top ten.

In total, 500 to 700 healthy bone marrow donors made up the cohort. All cohort members were sampled while nominally healthy, although unrecorded immune exposures were likely present. The donor tested CMV seronegative and was one of the 352 seronegative cohort members. Each donor provided a peripheral blood sample, and peripheral blood mononuclear cells were used for TCR beta sequencing. Genomic DNA was extracted from the blood cell samples with the Qiagen DNeasy Blood Extraction Kit. Sequencing was performed on PBMCs. The chain is assembled from TRBV6-6 and TRBJ2-4; possibly the D gene is TRBD2, per 6 matching bases. This TCR came from a girl aged 2 to 9 in good health and CMV-seronegative. The nucleotide sequence reads as follows: TGTGCCAGCACGCTAGGGACGGGGGATGGCATTCAGTACTTC. Its translation is CASTLGTGDGIQYF.